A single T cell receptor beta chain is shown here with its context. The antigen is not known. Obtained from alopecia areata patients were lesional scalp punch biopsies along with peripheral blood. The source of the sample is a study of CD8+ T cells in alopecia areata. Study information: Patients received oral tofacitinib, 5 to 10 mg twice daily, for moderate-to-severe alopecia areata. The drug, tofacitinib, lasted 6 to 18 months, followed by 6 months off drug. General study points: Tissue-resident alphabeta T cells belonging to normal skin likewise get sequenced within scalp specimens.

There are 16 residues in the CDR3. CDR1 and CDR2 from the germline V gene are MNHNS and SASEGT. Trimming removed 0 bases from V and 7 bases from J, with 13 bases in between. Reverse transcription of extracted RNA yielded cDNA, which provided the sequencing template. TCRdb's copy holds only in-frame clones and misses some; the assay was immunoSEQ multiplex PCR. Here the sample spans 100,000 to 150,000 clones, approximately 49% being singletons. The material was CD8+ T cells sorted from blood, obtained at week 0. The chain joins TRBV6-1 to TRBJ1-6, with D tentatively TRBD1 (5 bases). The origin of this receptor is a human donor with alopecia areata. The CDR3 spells CASSEALDWGNSPLHF. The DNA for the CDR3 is TGTGCCAGCAGTGAAGCGCTTGATTGGGGGAATTCACCCCTCCACTTT.